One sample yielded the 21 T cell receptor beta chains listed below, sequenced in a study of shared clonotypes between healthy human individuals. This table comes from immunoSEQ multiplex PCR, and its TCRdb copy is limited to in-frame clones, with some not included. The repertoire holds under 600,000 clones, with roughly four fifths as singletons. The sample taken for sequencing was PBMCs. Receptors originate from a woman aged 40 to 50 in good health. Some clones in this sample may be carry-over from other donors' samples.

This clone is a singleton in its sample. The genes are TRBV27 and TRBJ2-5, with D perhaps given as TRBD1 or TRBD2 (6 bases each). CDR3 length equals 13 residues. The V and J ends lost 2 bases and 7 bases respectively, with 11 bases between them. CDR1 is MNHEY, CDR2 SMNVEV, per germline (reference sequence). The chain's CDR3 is CASSLGGPATQYF. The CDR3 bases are TGTGCCAGCAGTTTAGGGGGGCCAGCGACCCAGTACTTC.

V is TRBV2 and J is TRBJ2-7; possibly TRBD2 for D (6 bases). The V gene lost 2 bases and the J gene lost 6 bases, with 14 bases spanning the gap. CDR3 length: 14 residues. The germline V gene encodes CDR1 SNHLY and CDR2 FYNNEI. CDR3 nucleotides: TGTGCCAGCAGTGAATTTACGGGAGAAAGCGAGCAGTACTTC. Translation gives CASSEFTGESEQYF.

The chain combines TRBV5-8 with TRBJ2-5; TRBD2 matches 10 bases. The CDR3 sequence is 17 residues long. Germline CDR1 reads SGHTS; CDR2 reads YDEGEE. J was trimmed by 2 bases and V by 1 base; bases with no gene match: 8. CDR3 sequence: CASSLNLAGARQETQYF. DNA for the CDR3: TGTGCCAGCAGCTTGAACCTAGCGGGAGCGAGACAAGAGACCCAGTACTTC.

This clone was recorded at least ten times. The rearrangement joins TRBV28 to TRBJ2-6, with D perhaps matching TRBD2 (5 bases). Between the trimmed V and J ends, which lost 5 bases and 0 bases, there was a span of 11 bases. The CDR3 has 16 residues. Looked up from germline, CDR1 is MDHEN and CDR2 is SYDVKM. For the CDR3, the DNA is TGTGCCAGCAGTCCCGGGGAGTTCTCTGGGGCCAACGTCCTGACTTTC. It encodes CASSPGEFSGANVLTF.

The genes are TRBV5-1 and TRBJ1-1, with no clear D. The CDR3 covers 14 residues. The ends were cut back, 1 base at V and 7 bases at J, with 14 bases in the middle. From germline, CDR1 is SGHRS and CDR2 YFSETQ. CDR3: CASSLRELAGEAFF. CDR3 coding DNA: TGCGCCAGCAGCTTGCGGGAGTTGGCAGGTGAAGCTTTCTTT.

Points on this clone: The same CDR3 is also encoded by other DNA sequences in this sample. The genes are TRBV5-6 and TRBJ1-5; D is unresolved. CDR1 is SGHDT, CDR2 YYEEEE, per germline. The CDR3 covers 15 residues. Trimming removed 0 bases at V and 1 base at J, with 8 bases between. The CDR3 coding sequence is TGTGCCAGCAGCTTGGAAGGGTACAGCAATCAGCCCCAGCATTTT. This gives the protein CASSLEGYSNQPQHF. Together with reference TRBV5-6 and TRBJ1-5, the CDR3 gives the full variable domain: DAGVTQSPTHLIKTRGQQVTLRCSPKSGHDTVSWYQQALGQGPQFIFQYYEEEERQRGNFPDRFSGHQFPNYSSELNVNALLLGDSALYLCASSLEGYSNQPQHFGDGTRLSIL.

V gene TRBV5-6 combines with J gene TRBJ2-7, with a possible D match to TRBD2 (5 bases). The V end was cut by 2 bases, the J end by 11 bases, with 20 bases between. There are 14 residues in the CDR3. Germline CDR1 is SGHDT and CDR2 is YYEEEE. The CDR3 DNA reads TGTGCCAGCAGCTTCTCGGGAACATACGAGAAGGAGTACTTC. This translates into CASSFSGTYEKEYF. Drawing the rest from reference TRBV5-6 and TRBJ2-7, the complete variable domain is DAGVTQSPTHLIKTRGQQVTLRCSPKSGHDTVSWYQQALGQGPQFIFQYYEEEERQRGNFPDRFSGHQFPNYSSELNVNALLLGDSALYLCASSFSGTYEKEYFGPGTRLTVT.

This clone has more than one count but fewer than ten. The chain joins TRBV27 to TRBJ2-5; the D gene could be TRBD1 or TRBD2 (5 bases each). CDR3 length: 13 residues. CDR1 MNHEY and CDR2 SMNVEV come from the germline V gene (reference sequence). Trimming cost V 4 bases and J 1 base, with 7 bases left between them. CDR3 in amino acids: CASSSGTQETQYF. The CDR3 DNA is TGTGCCAGCAGTTCAGGGACCCAAGAGACCCAGTACTTC.

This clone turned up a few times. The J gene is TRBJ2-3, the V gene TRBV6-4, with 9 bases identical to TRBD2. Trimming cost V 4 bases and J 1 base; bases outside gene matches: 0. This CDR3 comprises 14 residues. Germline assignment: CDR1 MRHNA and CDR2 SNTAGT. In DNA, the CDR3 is TGTGCCAGCAGTGTAGCGGGGGGCACAGATACGCAGTATTTT. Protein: CASSVAGGTDTQYF.

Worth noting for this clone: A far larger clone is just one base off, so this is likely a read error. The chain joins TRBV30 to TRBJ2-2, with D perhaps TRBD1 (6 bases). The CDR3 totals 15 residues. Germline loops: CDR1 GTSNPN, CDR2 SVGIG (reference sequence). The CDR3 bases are TGTGCCTGGAGTGTAAAACCCCGGGACACCAGGGAGCTGTTTTTT. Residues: CAWSVKPRDTRELFF.

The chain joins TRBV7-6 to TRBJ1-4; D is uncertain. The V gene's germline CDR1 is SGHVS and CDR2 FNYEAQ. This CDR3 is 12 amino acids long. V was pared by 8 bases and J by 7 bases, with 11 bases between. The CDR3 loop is CASGRRAEKLFF. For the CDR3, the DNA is TGTGCCAGCGGGCGGCGGGCTGAAAAACTGTTTTTT.

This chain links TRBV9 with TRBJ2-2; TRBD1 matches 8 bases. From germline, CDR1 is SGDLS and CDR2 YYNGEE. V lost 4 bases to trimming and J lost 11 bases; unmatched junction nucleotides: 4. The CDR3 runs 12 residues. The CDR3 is CASSHGQGELFF. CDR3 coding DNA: TGTGCCAGCAGCCACGGACAGGGCGAGCTGTTTTTT.

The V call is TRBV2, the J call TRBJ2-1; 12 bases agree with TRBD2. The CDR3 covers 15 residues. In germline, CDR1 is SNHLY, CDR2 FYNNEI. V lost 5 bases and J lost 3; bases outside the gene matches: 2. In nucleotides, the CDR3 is TGTGCCAGCAGTTCTAGCGGGGGGGTCTACAATGAGCAGTTCTTC. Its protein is CASSSSGGVYNEQFF. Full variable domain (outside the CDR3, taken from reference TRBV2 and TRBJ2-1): EPEVTQTPSHQVTQMGQEVILRCVPISNHLYFYWYRQILGQKVEFLVSFYNNEISEKSEIFDDQFSVERPDGSNFTLKIRSTKLEDSAMYFCASSSSGGVYNEQFFGPGTRLTVL.

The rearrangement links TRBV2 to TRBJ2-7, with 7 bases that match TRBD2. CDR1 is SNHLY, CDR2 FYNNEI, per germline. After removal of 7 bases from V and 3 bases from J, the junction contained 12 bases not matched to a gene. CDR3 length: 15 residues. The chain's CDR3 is CASTSGGPSFYEQYF. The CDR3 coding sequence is TGTGCCAGCACCTCGGGGGGACCCAGCTTCTACGAGCAGTACTTC. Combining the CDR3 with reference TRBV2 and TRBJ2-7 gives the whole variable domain EPEVTQTPSHQVTQMGQEVILRCVPISNHLYFYWYRQILGQKVEFLVSFYNNEISEKSEIFDDQFSVERPDGSNFTLKIRSTKLEDSAMYFCASTSGGPSFYEQYFGPGTRLTVT.

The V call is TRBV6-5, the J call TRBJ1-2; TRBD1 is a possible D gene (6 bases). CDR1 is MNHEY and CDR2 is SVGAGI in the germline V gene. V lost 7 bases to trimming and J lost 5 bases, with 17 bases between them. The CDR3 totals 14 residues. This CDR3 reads CASTPQGRGYGYTF. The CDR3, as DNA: TGTGCCAGCACTCCTCAGGGGAGGGGATATGGCTACACCTTC.

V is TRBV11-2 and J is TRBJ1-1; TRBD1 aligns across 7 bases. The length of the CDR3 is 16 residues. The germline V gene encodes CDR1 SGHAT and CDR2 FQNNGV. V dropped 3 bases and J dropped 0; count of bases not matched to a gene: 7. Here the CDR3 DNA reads TGTGCCAGCAGCTTTACGGGACAGTTAATGAACACTGAAGCTTTCTTT. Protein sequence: CASSFTGQLMNTEAFF.

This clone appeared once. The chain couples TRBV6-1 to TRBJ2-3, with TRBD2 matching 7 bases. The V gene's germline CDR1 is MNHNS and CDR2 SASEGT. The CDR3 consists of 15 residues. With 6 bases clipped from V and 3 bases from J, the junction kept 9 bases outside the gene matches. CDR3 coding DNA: TGTGCCAGCAGACCCTCCGGGACTATGACAGATACGCAGTATTTT. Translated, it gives CASRPSGTMTDTQYF.

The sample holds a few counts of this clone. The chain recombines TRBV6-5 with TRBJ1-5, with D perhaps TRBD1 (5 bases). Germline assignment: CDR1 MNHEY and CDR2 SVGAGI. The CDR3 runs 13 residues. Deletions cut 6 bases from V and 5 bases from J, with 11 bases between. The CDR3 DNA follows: TGTGCCAGCAGACACCAGGGCGATCAGCCCCAGCATTTT. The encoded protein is CASRHQGDQPQHF.

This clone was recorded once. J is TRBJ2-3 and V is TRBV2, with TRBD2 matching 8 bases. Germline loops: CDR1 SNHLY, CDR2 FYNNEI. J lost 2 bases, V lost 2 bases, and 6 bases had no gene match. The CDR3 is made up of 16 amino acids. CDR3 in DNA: TGTGCCAGCAGTGAAAACCTTAGCGGGACCACAGATACGCAGTATTTT. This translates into CASSENLSGTTDTQYF. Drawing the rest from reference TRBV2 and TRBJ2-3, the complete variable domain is EPEVTQTPSHQVTQMGQEVILRCVPISNHLYFYWYRQILGQKVEFLVSFYNNEISEKSEIFDDQFSVERPDGSNFTLKIRSTKLEDSAMYFCASSENLSGTTDTQYFGPGTRLTVL.

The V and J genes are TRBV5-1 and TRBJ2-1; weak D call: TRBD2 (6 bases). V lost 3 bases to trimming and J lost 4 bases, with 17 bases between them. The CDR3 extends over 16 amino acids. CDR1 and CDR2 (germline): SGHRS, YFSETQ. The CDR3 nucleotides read TGCGCCAGCAGCTCCTCATCTAGCGCAAGTTACAATGAGCAGTTCTTC. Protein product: CASSSSSSASYNEQFF.

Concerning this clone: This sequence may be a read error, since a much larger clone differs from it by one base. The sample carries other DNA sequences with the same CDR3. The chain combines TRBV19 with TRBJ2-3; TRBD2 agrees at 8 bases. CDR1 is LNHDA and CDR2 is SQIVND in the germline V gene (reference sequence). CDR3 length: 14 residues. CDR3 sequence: CASRGGLGTDTQYF. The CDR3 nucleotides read TGTGCCAGTAGAGGGGGACTAGGAACAGACACGCAGTATTTT.